This T cell receptor beta chain was captured in a study of T-cell memory formation after mild COVID-19. Looking at the study overall: The TCR clusters were mostly specific to one donor.

CDR1 and CDR2 from the germline V gene are SGHDT and YYEEEE. The CDR3 covers 13 residues. The junction had 5 bases not matched to a gene; V was cut back by 5 bases and J by 6 bases. TCRdb analysed the 5' RACE reads with MiXCR anew, one entry per CDR3 protein. The sample carries approximately 300,000 distinct CDR3 sequences, 8% to 9% recorded once. General study results and limits: Second-wave clones that peaked on day 37 lacked confirmed SARS-CoV-2 specificity. Contracting clones from day 15 to 85 showed balanced CD4/CD8; later expanders favored CD4+.

In the case of this clonotype: The antigen is unknown.

The source is a young man who had mild COVID-19 (a few samples of this study predate the infection). Cell type and time point are not known. J is TRBJ2-1 and V is TRBV5-6; the match to TRBD1 covers 7 bases. The sequencing sample was made of PBMCs or a T cell subset sorted from them (not recorded which). CDR3 nucleotide sequence: TGTGCCAGCAGGCTCCCAGGGGGCAATGAGCAGTTCTTC. Translating gives CASRLPGGNEQFF.